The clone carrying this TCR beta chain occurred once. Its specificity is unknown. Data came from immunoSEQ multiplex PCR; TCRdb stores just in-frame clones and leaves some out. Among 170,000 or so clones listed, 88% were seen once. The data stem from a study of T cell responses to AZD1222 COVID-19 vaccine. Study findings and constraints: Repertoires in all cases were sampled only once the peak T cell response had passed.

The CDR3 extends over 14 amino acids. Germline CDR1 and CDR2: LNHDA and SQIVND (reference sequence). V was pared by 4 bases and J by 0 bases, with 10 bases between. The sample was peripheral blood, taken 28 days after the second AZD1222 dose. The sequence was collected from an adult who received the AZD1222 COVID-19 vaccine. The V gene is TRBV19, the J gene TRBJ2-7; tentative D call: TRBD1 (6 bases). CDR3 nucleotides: TGTGCCAGTAGTACAGGGGCCCTCTCCTACGAGCAGTACTTC. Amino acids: CASSTGALSYEQYF.